A selection of T cell receptor beta chains follows, all from one sample in a study of blood T cell repertoires in COVID-19. Measured with immunoSEQ multiplex PCR; TCRdb has only the in-frame clones, and not every one. The repertoire has hundreds of thousands of clones, approximately 90% of them found once; the top ten carry 1.2%. Sequencing was carried out using PBMCs or T cells enriched from blood (not recorded which). All receptors derive from a man under 40 who had recovered from COVID-19. The CDR3 runs from the conserved cysteine through the conserved F or W. The D gene is left open where the match is weak. Some rows mark clone size as missing; the rest say once, few, many or name a class of expanded clone.

>TRBV4-3|TRBD1|TRBJ1-2|-
TGCGCCAGCAGCCACGCCGGGACAGGGGCTCGGACCAACTATGGCTACACCTTC
CASSHAGTGARTNYGYTF
>TRBV4-1|-|TRBJ1-2|-
TGCGCCAGCAGCCCCTCGGGTGACTATGGCTACACCTTC
CASSPSGDYGYTF
>TRBV5-4|TRBD2|TRBJ2-5|-
TGTGCCAGCAGCTTTCCGGGACTAGCGGGGAGAGAGACCCAGTACTTC
CASSFPGLAGRETQYF
>TRBV7-9|-|TRBJ1-5|-
TGTGCCAGCAGCGAAGGGGGTGGCAATCAGCCCCAGCATTTT
CASSEGGGNQPQHF
>TRBV9|TRBD2|TRBJ2-1|-
TGTGCCAGCAGCGTAGAGTGGGGACTAGCGGACAATGAGCAGTTCTTC
CASSVEWGLADNEQFF
>TRBV5-4|-|TRBJ2-3|-
TGTGCCAGCAGCGTAAGACAGGTCCCTAGCACAGATACGCAGTATTTT
CASSVRQVPSTDTQYF
>TRBV30|-|TRBJ2-5|once
TGTGCCTGGAGAGCCACAGGGGGGGTGGAGACCCAGTACTTC
CAWRATGGVETQYF
>TRBV19|-|TRBJ2-7|-
TGTGCCAGTAGAGCAGCCAGGGGCTCCTACGAGCAGTACTTC
CASRAARGSYEQYF
>TRBV28|TRBD1|TRBJ2-7|once
TGTGCCAGCAGCCTCCTTGGACAGGCCTACGAGCAGTACTTC
CASSLLGQAYEQYF
>TRBV11-2|TRBD2|TRBJ2-1|-
TGTGCCAGCAGCTTAGGGTACACTAGCGGGAGCGGAGGCGAGCAGTTCTTC
CASSLGYTSGSGGEQFF
>TRBV5-4|TRBD2|TRBJ2-5|-
TGTGCCAGCAGCCCTATTAGCGGGGAGGGCGAGACCCAGTACTTC
CASSPISGEGETQYF
>TRBV19|-|TRBJ1-3|-
TGTGCCAGTGGCGCGGGGGCGGGAAACACCATATATTTT
CASGAGAGNTIYF
>TRBV28|TRBD2|TRBJ2-1|-
TGTGCCAGCAGTTCCGTTAGCGGGAGGGCCACGAATGAGCAGTTCTTC
CASSSVSGRATNEQFF
>TRBV6-2/TRBV6-3|TRBD1|TRBJ1-5|-
TGTGCCAGCAGTTACTCGCGGGAGGGGGCAACGCGGGATCAGCCCCAGCATTTT
CASSYSREGATRDQPQHF
>TRBV19|-|TRBJ2-5|once
TGTGCCAGTAGTACAGGCGGGGCCAGATTAGAGACCCAGTACTTC
CASSTGGARLETQYF
>TRBV21-1|-|TRBJ1-5|-
TGTGCCAGCAGCAAAGGAACCGGGACAGGGGGCAGACAGCCCCAGCATTTT
CASSKGTGTGGRQPQHF
>TRBV18|-|TRBJ1-4|-
TGTGCCAGCTCACCACGAGGAGCAACTAATGAAAAACTGTTTTTT
CASSPRGATNEKLFF
>TRBV19|-|TRBJ1-5|-
TGTGCCAGTAGTATTCCCGGGACAAACAATCAGCCCCAGCATTTT
CASSIPGTNNQPQHF
>TRBV6-8|-|TRBJ1-5|-
TGTGCCACCCATCCCAAGGCCAGGGGAGAAGAAAGCAATCAGCCCCAGCATTTT
CATHPKARGEESNQPQHF
>TRBV4-3|-|TRBJ1-1|-
TGCGCCAGCAGCCAAGGCACAAACACTGAAGCTTTCTTT
CASSQGTNTEAFF
>TRBV4-1|-|TRBJ1-1|-
TGCGCCAGCAGCCAAACAGGGCTGAACACTGAAGCTTTCTTT
CASSQTGLNTEAFF
>TRBV15|-|TRBJ1-1|-
TGTGCCACCAGCAGACTGGACAAGAACACTGAAGCTTTCTTT
CATSRLDKNTEAFF
>TRBV19|TRBD1|TRBJ2-3|-
TGTGCCAGTGGAGACAGGGCGACAGATACGCAGTATTTT
CASGDRATDTQYF
>TRBV11-2|TRBD1|TRBJ2-5|-
TGTGCCAGCAGAGACAACAGGGGCCAAGAGACCCAGTACTTC
CASRDNRGQETQYF
>TRBV5-1|TRBD2|TRBJ2-2|-
TGCGCCAGCAGCTTGGGGACTAGTGTCGGGGAGCTGTTTTTT
CASSLGTSVGELFF
>TRBV29-1|-|TRBJ1-2|-
TGCAGCGTTGCCGGGACAAAGTATGGTGGCTACACCTTC
CSVAGTKYGGYTF
>TRBV28|-|TRBJ1-6|-
TGTGCCAGCAGTTTGGGCTCTTATAATTCACCCCTCCACTTT
CASSLGSYNSPLHF
>TRBV19|-|TRBJ1-1|-
TGTGCCAGTAGTGCGACATCGGTTACTGAAGCTTTCTTT
CASSATSVTEAFF
>TRBV20-1|-|TRBJ1-2|-
TGCAGTGCTAGTACGCTCCGGGGGTCCCACTATGGCTACACCTTC
CSASTLRGSHYGYTF
>TRBV19|-|TRBJ1-4|-
TGTGCCAGTAGTGTGACATATGAAGAACTGTTTTTT
CASSVTYEELFF
>TRBV7-9|-|TRBJ2-2|-
TGTGCCAGCAGCTTAGCGTCGACACTTACTAACACCGGGGAGCTGTTTTTT
CASSLASTLTNTGELFF
>TRBV24-1|TRBD1|TRBJ1-1|-
TGTGCCACCCGGGGACAGGGTCCTAGTGAAGCTTTCTTT
CATRGQGPSEAFF
>TRBV6-2/TRBV6-3|-|TRBJ1-5|-
TGTGCCAGCAGTTACCGAAGGGACATTAGCAATCAGCCCCAGCATTTT
CASSYRRDISNQPQHF
>TRBV9|-|TRBJ2-4|-
TGTGCCAGCAGCGTAGATCTAGCCAAAAACATTCAGTACTTC
CASSVDLAKNIQYF
>TRBV5-1|-|TRBJ1-1|few
TGCGCCAGCAGCTTGGGCTCGGGTGGGAACACTGAAGCTTTCTTT
CASSLGSGGNTEAFF
>TRBV30|-|TRBJ2-7|-
TGTGCCTGGAGTGTGAACAGCTACGAGCAGTACTTC
CAWSVNSYEQYF
>TRBV7-9|TRBD2|TRBJ2-1|-
TGTGCCAGCAGTCGGACTAGCGGTTACAATGAGCAGTTCTTC
CASSRTSGYNEQFF